One and the same sample provided the 18 T cell receptor beta chains below, sequenced in a study of neoadjuvant nivolumab and ipilimumab in lung cancer. The table came from immunoSEQ multiplex PCR; TCRdb's copy has only in-frame clones and leaves some out. The repertoire holds 2,500 to 4,000 clones, 88% seen once, with around 0.82% in the top ten. This sample comprised tumor tissue, obtained after neoadjuvant nivolumab, alone or with ipilimumab, at or shortly before surgery. These receptors were obtained from an adult with non-small cell lung cancer.

The J gene is TRBJ2-7, the V gene TRBV7-9; D might be TRBD2 (5 bases). This CDR3 is built from 13 residues. With 4 bases removed from V and 1 base from J, the gap between germline ends came to 8 bases. From germline, CDR1 is SEHNR and CDR2 FQNEAQ (reference sequence). CDR3 nucleotides: TGTGCCAGCAGCTCCCGGACTTCCTACGAGCAGTACTTC. Protein sequence: CASSSRTSYEQYF.

The chain recombines TRBV15 with TRBJ1-1; tentative D call: TRBD1 (6 bases). Germline values: CDR1 LNHNV, CDR2 YYDKDF (reference sequence). The CDR3 covers 15 residues. Trimming stripped 0 bases from V and 1 base from J, with 9 bases between. DNA for the CDR3: TGTGCCACCAGCAGAGATGTGGGGGCGAACACTGAAGCTTTCTTT. Translation: CATSRDVGANTEAFF.

V usage is TRBV28 and J usage is TRBJ1-2; the match to TRBD1 covers 7 bases. Germline CDR1 and CDR2: MDHEN and SYDVKM. The J segment lost 7 bases and the V segment lost 5 bases, leaving 10 bases of the junction unmatched. This CDR3 contains 14 residues. Here the CDR3 reads CASSLRGTLFGYTF. CDR3 bases: TGTGCCAGCAGTCTCAGGGGGACCCTTTTTGGCTACACCTTC.

This rearrangement joins TRBV6-6 to TRBJ1-2; 7 bases line up with TRBD1. V trimming: 7 bases; J trimming: 6 bases; junction bases outside the gene matches: 8. This CDR3 comprises 13 residues. Germline CDR1 reads MNHNY; CDR2 reads SVGAGI (reference sequence). This chain's CDR3 is CASKPGGQDGYTF. The CDR3 region has the DNA TGTGCCAGCAAACCAGGGGGTCAAGATGGCTACACCTTC.

This chain links TRBV19 with TRBJ1-2; possible D gene TRBD1, 5 bases. Germline V gene lookup returns CDR1 LNHDA and CDR2 SQIVND (reference sequence). This CDR3 has 13 residues. V lost 5 bases and J 0 bases, leaving 7 bases between the germline ends. The CDR3 here is CASSRGANYGYTF. The CDR3 DNA reads as TGTGCCAGTAGTCGGGGGGCTAACTATGGCTACACCTTC.

This clone was picked up a small number of times. This sequence joins TRBV7-2 and TRBJ2-3; D unresolved. V was cut by 3 bases and J by 0 bases, with 7 bases left in between. Looked up from germline, CDR1 is SGHTA and CDR2 is FQGNSA. The CDR3 sequence is 14 residues long. The CDR3 DNA is TGTGCCAGCAGCTTTGGCGGAAGCACAGATACGCAGTATTTT. This translates into CASSFGGSTDTQYF.

This clone was recorded a few times. This sequence joins TRBV18 and TRBJ2-5; no reliable D call. The CDR3 has 17 amino acids. Germline assignment: CDR1 KGHSH and CDR2 LQKENI. Trimming left V 4 bases short and J 0 bases short, with 18 bases between. The CDR3 protein is CASSQSVGPLNQETQYF. The CDR3 region has the DNA TGTGCCAGCTCACAAAGTGTAGGGCCCCTCAACCAAGAGACCCAGTACTTC.

The gene calls are TRBV18 and TRBJ2-3; D gene uncertain. The CDR3 totals 13 residues. The V and J ends lost 2 bases and 2 bases respectively, with 5 bases between them. The germline V gene encodes CDR1 KGHSH and CDR2 LQKENI. The CDR3 coding sequence is TGTGCCAGCTCACCAATTTCCACAGATACGCAGTATTTT. It specifies CASSPISTDTQYF.

The chain recombines TRBV19 with TRBJ2-3; 9 nucleotides match TRBD2. The CDR3 totals 15 residues. V shed 6 bases, J shed 5 bases, and the junction held 9 bases outside the gene matches. Per the germline V gene, CDR1 is LNHDA and CDR2 is SQIVND (reference sequence). In nucleotides, the CDR3 is TGTGCCAGTAGGCTGATAGCGGGAGCGGGAGATACGCAGTATTTT. It encodes CASRLIAGAGDTQYF.

The chain has TRBV5-4 and TRBJ2-1; 7 nucleotides align to TRBD2. V dropped 4 bases and J dropped 3; count of bases not matched to a gene: 7. Per the germline V gene, CDR1 is SGHNT and CDR2 is YYREEE (reference sequence). The CDR3 length is 15 residues. The CDR3 nucleotides are TGTGCCAGCAGCGCCTCTAGCGGACTCTACAATGAGCAGTTCTTC. Encoded protein: CASSASSGLYNEQFF.

The rearrangement uses TRBV9 and TRBJ2-6, with 7 bases aligning to TRBD2. Per the germline V gene, CDR1 is SGDLS and CDR2 is YYNGEE. J gave up 3 bases and V 3 bases, and 9 bases lay outside the gene matches. This CDR3 has 17 amino acids. The CDR3 here is CASSGRHRGVGANVLTF. CDR3 bases: TGTGCCAGCAGCGGAAGGCACCGGGGGGTTGGGGCCAACGTCCTGACTTTC.

The sample holds one count of this clone. V gene TRBV5-1 combines with J gene TRBJ2-1; 8 bases agree with TRBD2. Losses at the gene ends were 0 bases for V and 6 bases for J; bases not matched to a gene: 2. CDR1 and CDR2 (germline): SGHRS, YFSETQ. CDR3 length equals 14 residues. The CDR3 bases are TGCGCCAGCAGCTTGGGGACTAGCTCCAATGAGCAGTTCTTC. It is translated as CASSLGTSSNEQFF.

This clone was recorded once. The chain couples TRBV2 to TRBJ1-1; no clear D gene. Germline V gene lookup returns CDR1 SNHLY and CDR2 FYNNEI. This CDR3 region has 13 residues. Trimming took 5 bases from V and 1 from J, leaving 8 bases between them. CDR3 in amino acids: CASSMDSNTEAFF. DNA of the CDR3: TGTGCCAGCAGTATGGACTCGAACACTGAAGCTTTCTTT.

This chain connects TRBV18 to TRBJ2-3, with 7 bases aligning to TRBD2. The CDR3 spans 17 residues. J was trimmed by 0 bases and V by 3 bases; bases with no gene match: 9. Germline CDR1 and CDR2: KGHSH and LQKENI. The CDR3: CASSPVGPGGSTDTQYF. Written as DNA, the CDR3 is TGTGCCAGCTCACCCGTTGGCCCGGGAGGTAGCACAGATACGCAGTATTTT. The full variable domain, with the rest looked up from reference TRBV18 and TRBJ2-3, is NAGVMQNPRHLVRRRGQEARLRCSPMKGHSHVYWYRQLPEEGLKFMVYLQKENIIDESGMPKERFSAEFPKEGPSILRIQQVVRGDSAAYFCASSPVGPGGSTDTQYFGPGTRLTVL.

The rearrangement joins TRBV7-2 to TRBJ2-7; D remains ambiguous. Germline loops: CDR1 SGHTA, CDR2 FQGNSA. Trimming removed 1 base at V and 4 bases at J, with 11 bases between. The CDR3 is 14 residues long. The CDR3 region is CASSLGPAGYEQYF. CDR3 DNA: TGTGCCAGCAGCTTAGGTCCGGCAGGATACGAGCAGTACTTC.

The chain links TRBV7-7 to TRBJ1-4; tentatively, D is TRBD1 (5 bases). The CDR3 runs to 16 residues. CDR1 and CDR2 (germline): SSHAT, FNYEAQ (reference sequence). The germline V and J ends were trimmed by 5 bases and 4 bases, with 17 bases remaining between them. The CDR3 is CASSPIGGGGNEKLFF. The CDR3 nucleotides are TGTGCCAGCAGCCCTATTGGGGGTGGAGGTAATGAAAAACTGTTTTTT.

This clone was seen a single time. J is TRBJ1-2 and V is TRBV29-1; perhaps TRBD1 as D (5 bases). Germline assignment: CDR1 SQVTM and CDR2 ANQGSEA. The CDR3 sequence is 14 residues long. The germline V and J ends were trimmed by 1 base and 4 bases, with 13 bases remaining between them. The CDR3 coding sequence is TGCAGCGTTGAAGTGGAGGGGCGAGGCTATGGCTACACCTTC. Translating gives CSVEVEGRGYGYTF.

The chain has TRBV4-3 and TRBJ1-4; 7 bases agree with TRBD1. The trim removed 1 base at V and 0 bases at J, leaving 5 bases unmatched. Germline-derived CDR1 and CDR2 are LGHNA and YSLEER. There are 17 residues in the CDR3. In DNA form, the CDR3 reads TGCGCCAGCAGCCAAGGTGACAGGGCTGCAACTAATGAAAAACTGTTTTTT. This codes for CASSQGDRAATNEKLFF.